This T cell receptor (beta chain) was sequenced in a study of PD-1 blockade in classical Hodgkin lymphoma. Every patient experienced relapse after autologous stem cell transplantation, and brentuximab vedotin exposure varied. This CDR3 has 14 amino acids. V lost 3 bases, J lost 1 base, and 8 bases lay in between. Germline CDR1 is KGHSY and CDR2 is FQNENV. The protocol was immunoSEQ multiplex PCR, while the TCRdb copy is restricted to in-frame clones and leaves out a portion. Here the sample spans tens of thousands of clones, 89% being singletons. The sequencing used peripheral blood mononuclear cells (PBMCs), collected before the second cycle of nivolumab. This receptor was obtained from a human donor with classical Hodgkin lymphoma. The chain employs TRBV16 and TRBJ2-3; D is undetermined. The chain's CDR3 is CASSHQAGTDTQYF. CDR3 bases: TGTGCCAGCAGCCATCAGGCGGGCACAGATACGCAGTATTTT.